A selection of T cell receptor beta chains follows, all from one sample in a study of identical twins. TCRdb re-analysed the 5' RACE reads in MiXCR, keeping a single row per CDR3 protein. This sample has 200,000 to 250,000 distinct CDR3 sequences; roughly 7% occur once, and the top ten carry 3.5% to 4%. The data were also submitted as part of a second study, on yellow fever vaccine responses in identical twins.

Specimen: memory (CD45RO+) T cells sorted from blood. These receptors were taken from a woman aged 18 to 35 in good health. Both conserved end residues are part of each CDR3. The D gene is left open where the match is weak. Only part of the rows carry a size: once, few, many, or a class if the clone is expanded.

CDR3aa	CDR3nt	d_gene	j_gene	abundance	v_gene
CSATTGEVSGYTF	TGCAGTGCTACAACAGGGGAAGTGAGTGGCTACACCTTC	TRBD1	TRBJ1-2	-	TRBV20-1
CASSLSSGLYEQYF	TGTGCCAGCAGCTTATCCAGCGGGCTCTACGAGCAGTACTTC	-	TRBJ2-7	-	TRBV7-9
CSARPSSGRPDTQYF	TGCAGTGCTAGACCGTCTAGCGGGAGGCCAGATACGCAGTATTTT	TRBD2	TRBJ2-3	-	TRBV20-1
CASSLGEITDTQYF	TGCGCCAGCAGCTTAGGGGAGATCACAGATACGCAGTATTTT	-	TRBJ2-3	many	TRBV5-1
CASSFRGTAHYEQYF	TGTGCCAGCAGCTTTAGGGGGACAGCTCACTACGAGCAGTACTTC	TRBD1	TRBJ2-7	few	TRBV7-9
CASSDRGSNQPQHF	TGTGCCAGCAGCGACAGGGGGAGCAATCAGCCCCAGCATTTT	TRBD1	TRBJ1-5	many	TRBV3-1
CASSIGTADTGELFF	TGCGCCAGCAGCATCGGGACAGCCGACACCGGGGAGCTGTTTTTT	TRBD1	TRBJ2-2	many	TRBV5-1
CASSPTGQINTEAFF	TGCGCCAGCAGCCCAACGGGACAGATCAACACTGAAGCTTTCTTT	TRBD1	TRBJ1-1	-	TRBV5-1
CASSEGRLAGLSNTQYF	TGCGCCAGCAGCGAAGGAAGACTAGCGGGACTGTCCAATACGCAGTATTTT	TRBD2	TRBJ2-3	many	TRBV5-1
CASSLDPRPTDTQYF	TGCGCCAGCAGCTTGGATCCTCGACCGACAGATACGCAGTATTTT	-	TRBJ2-3	-	TRBV5-1
CASGAGQPNEQFF	TGTGCCAGCGGCGCTGGGCAGCCCAATGAGCAGTTCTTC	-	TRBJ2-1	many	TRBV11-2
CASSEGAPGANVLTF	TGTGCCAGCAGTGAGGGGGCGCCTGGGGCCAACGTCCTGACTTTC	-	TRBJ2-6	few	TRBV2
CASSPASIPPYEQYF	TGTGCCAGCTCACCAGCATCCATCCCCCCGTACGAGCAGTACTTC	-	TRBJ2-7	-	TRBV18
CASSLWGGYGYTF	TGTGCCAGCAGCTTGTGGGGAGGCTATGGCTACACCTTC	-	TRBJ1-2	-	TRBV7-3
CASSSGTRTTDTQYF	TGTGCCAGCAGTTCCGGGACTAGAACCACAGATACGCAGTATTTT	TRBD2	TRBJ2-3	few	TRBV6-2/TRBV6-3
CASRIQLNTEAFF	TGTGCCAGCAGAATACAGCTGAACACTGAAGCTTTCTTT	-	TRBJ1-1	few	TRBV12-3/TRBV12-4
CASSEAGLYGYTF	TGTGCCAGCAGTGAGGCCGGCCTCTATGGCTACACCTTC	-	TRBJ1-2	few	TRBV6-1
CASSLAAQGEQFF	TGCGCCAGCAGCTTAGCGGCTCAGGGTGAGCAGTTCTTC	-	TRBJ2-1	many	TRBV5-1
CTRCLALSGGGSYNEQFF	TGTACCCGCTGTTTAGCTCTAAGCGGGGGGGGCTCCTACAATGAGCAGTTCTTC	TRBD2	TRBJ2-1	-	TRBV12-3/TRBV12-4
CASSQRTGGNNEKLFF	TGTGCCAGCAGCCAGCGGACAGGGGGCAATAATGAAAAACTGTTTTTT	TRBD1	TRBJ1-4	-	TRBV11-2
CASSHPQGLVAGNTIYF	TGTGCCAGCAGCCATCCACAGGGTTTGGTGGCTGGAAACACCATATATTTT	-	TRBJ1-3	many	TRBV7-9
CASSETSSGGYNEQFF	TGTGCCAGCAGTGAAACGTCCAGCGGGGGATACAATGAGCAGTTCTTC	TRBD2	TRBJ2-1	-	TRBV6-4
CASSYSGGRFTDTQYF	TGTGCCAGCAGTTACTCGGGCGGGAGATTCACAGATACGCAGTATTTT	TRBD2	TRBJ2-3	few	TRBV6-5
CASSSRGEGSMQYF	TGTGCCAGCAGCTCTAGAGGGGAGGGGAGTATGCAGTATTTT	TRBD2	TRBJ2-3	few	TRBV5-5
CASSRREGEKLFF	TGTGCCAGCAGTCGCAGGGAGGGTGAAAAACTGTTTTTT	-	TRBJ1-4	many	TRBV27
CASNQQESGELFF	TGCGCCAGCAACCAACAGGAAAGCGGGGAGCTGTTTTTT	-	TRBJ2-2	-	TRBV10-1
CASTQGMKETQYF	TGTGCCAGCACGCAGGGGATGAAAGAGACCCAGTACTTC	-	TRBJ2-5	few	TRBV7-6
CASSVEGQGEETQYF	TGTGCCAGCAGCGTAGAGGGACAGGGGGAAGAGACCCAGTACTTC	TRBD1	TRBJ2-5	-	TRBV9
CASSTGRTDTQYF	TGTGCCAGCAGCACGGGCCGCACAGATACGCAGTATTTT	-	TRBJ2-3	-	TRBV5-6
CASSLLELQETQYF	TGCGCCAGCAGCTTGCTGGAGCTCCAAGAGACCCAGTACTTC	-	TRBJ2-5	many	TRBV5-1
CASSLLRQEAGELFF	TGTGCCAGCAGTTTATTAAGACAGGAGGCCGGGGAGCTGTTTTTT	-	TRBJ2-2	-	TRBV28
CAISDGGRTSYNEQFF	TGTGCCATCAGTGACGGCGGGAGAACCTCCTACAATGAGCAGTTCTTC	TRBD2	TRBJ2-1	many	TRBV10-3
CASSLTGHADTQYF	TGTGCCAGCAGCTTGACAGGCCACGCAGATACGCAGTATTTT	-	TRBJ2-3	-	TRBV7-8
CASSSPNRVPYNEQFF	TGTGCCAGCAGCTCCCCCAACAGGGTTCCCTACAATGAGCAGTTCTTC	-	TRBJ2-1	many	TRBV7-9
CVSSRLGGTGELFF	TGCGTCAGCAGCCGCCTGGGGGGCACCGGGGAGCTGTTTTTT	-	TRBJ2-2	-	TRBV5-1
CASSGGGSQETQYF	TGCGCCAGCAGCGGTGGGGGGTCTCAAGAGACCCAGTACTTC	-	TRBJ2-5	many	TRBV5-1
CASSESGNEQFF	TGTGCCAGCAGTGAATCGGGGAATGAGCAGTTCTTC	-	TRBJ2-1	-	TRBV6-1
CASRAAGGPYNEQFF	TGTGCCAGCAGGGCAGCGGGGGGGCCCTACAATGAGCAGTTCTTC	TRBD2	TRBJ2-1	-	TRBV5-5
CAISGQGGNNEQFF	TGTGCCATCAGTGGACAGGGGGGTAACAATGAGCAGTTCTTC	TRBD1	TRBJ2-1	many	TRBV10-3
CASSPPAGGAGTDTQYF	TGTGCCAGCTCACCACCAGCGGGGGGCGCCGGCACAGATACGCAGTATTTT	TRBD2	TRBJ2-3	-	TRBV18
CSASAKASGGPGETQYF	TGCAGTGCTAGCGCCAAAGCTAGCGGGGGGCCAGGGGAGACCCAGTACTTC	TRBD2	TRBJ2-5	few	TRBV20-1
CASSLLPSDGNQPQHF	TGCGCCAGCAGCTTGCTTCCTTCTGATGGCAATCAGCCCCAGCATTTT	-	TRBJ1-5	many	TRBV5-1
CASSFGGNIQYF	TGTGCCAGCAGTTTTGGGGGGAACATTCAGTACTTC	-	TRBJ2-4	few	TRBV28